This T cell receptor (beta chain) is drawn from a study of human T cells and chemical hapten exposure. Broader study findings: Compared to controls, expanded TCRs made significantly more large clusters of similar CDR3s. With regard to DPC sensitization, TCRs above 1 in 1000 frequency did not change.

The library tagged individual cDNA molecules with unique molecular identifiers. TCRdb re-analysed the RACE reads in MiXCR, keeping a single row per CDR3 protein. The sample records 180,000 or so distinct CDR3 sequences, about a fifth being singletons. With respect to this clonotype: Its antigen is as yet unknown.

Noted time point: patch test 1, 2 weeks after DPC sensitization. Treatment noted: therapeutic diphenylcyclopropenone sensitization with weekly scalp DPC. The CDR3 contains 14 residues. V lost 4 bases and J lost 0; bases outside the gene matches: 3. In germline, CDR1 is SGHRS, CDR2 YFSETQ. This TCR derives from a woman between 50 and 59 years old with alopecia areata. Some clones in this sample may be carry-over from other donors' samples. The sample was whole blood, taken in connection with sensitization to the hapten diphenylcyclopropenone (DPC). The gene calls are TRBV5-1 and TRBJ2-7; 8 nucleotides agree with TRBD2. The CDR3: CASSISGSSYEQYF. The CDR3 bases are TGCGCCAGCAGCATCAGCGGGAGCTCCTACGAGCAGTACTTC.